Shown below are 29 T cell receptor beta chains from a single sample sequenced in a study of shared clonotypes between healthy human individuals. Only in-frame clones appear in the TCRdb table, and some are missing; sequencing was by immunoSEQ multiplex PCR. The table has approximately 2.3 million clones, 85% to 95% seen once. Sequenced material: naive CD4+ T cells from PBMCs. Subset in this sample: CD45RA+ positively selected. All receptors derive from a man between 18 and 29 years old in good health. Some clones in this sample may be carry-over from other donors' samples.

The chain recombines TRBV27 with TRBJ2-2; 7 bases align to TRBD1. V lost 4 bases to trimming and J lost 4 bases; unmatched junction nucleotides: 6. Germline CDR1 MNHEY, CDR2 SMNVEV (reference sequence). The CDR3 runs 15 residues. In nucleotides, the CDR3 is TGTGCCAGCAGTTCCGGACAGGTCAGCACCGGGGAGCTGTTTTTT. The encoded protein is CASSSGQVSTGELFF.

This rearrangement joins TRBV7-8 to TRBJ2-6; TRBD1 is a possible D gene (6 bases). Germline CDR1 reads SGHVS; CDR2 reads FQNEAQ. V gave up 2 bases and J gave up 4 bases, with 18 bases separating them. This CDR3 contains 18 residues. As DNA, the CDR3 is TGTGCCAGCAGCTTACCGCAGGGGAGCGTCCCCGGGGCCAACGTCCTGACTTTC. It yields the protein CASSLPQGSVPGANVLTF.

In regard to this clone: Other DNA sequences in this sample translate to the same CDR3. The CDR3 nucleotides read TGCAGCGTTGGGAGTTCAGATACGCAGTATTTT. Translated, it gives CSVGSSDTQYF. The chain couples TRBV29-1 to TRBJ2-3; D remains unclear. The CDR3 covers 11 residues. Germline V lookup: CDR1 SQVTM, CDR2 ANQGSEA. V was trimmed by 4 bases and J by 4 bases, leaving 6 bases between them.

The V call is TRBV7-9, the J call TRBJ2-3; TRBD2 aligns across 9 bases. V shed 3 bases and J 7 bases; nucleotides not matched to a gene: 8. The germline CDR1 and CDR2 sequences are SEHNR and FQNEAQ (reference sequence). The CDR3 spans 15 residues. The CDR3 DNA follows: TGTGCCAGCAGCTTGCGGGAGGGTGCTATATATACGCAGTATTTT. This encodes CASSLREGAIYTQYF.

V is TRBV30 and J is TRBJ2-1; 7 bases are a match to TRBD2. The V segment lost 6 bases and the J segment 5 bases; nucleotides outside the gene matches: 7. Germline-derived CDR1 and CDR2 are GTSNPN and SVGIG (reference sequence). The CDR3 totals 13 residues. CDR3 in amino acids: CACTGTTDNEQFF. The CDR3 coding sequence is TGTGCCTGTACCGGGACTACAGACAATGAGCAGTTCTTC.

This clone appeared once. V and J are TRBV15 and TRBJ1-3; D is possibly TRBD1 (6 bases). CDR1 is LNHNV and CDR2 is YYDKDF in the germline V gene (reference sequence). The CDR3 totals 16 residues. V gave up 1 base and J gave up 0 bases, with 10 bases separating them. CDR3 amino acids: CATSRGGGRSGNTIYF. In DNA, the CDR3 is TGTGCCACCAGCAGAGGAGGGGGTCGCTCTGGAAACACCATATATTTT.

The CDR3 nucleotides are TGTGCCAGCAGCTTGGTGCAGGGGGGCACTGAAGCTTTCTTT. Translation gives CASSLVQGGTEAFF. V gene TRBV5-8 combines with J gene TRBJ1-1; 7 nucleotides line up with TRBD1. The CDR3 runs to 14 residues. CDR1 and CDR2 (germline): SGHTS, YDEGEE. Losses at the gene ends were 0 bases for V and 4 bases for J; bases not matched to a gene: 3.

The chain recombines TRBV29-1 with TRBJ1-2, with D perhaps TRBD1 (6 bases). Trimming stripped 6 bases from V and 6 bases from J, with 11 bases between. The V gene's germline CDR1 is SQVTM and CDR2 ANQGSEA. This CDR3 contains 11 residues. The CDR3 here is CSVGTIHGYTF. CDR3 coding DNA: TGCAGCGTCGGGACAATACATGGCTACACCTTC. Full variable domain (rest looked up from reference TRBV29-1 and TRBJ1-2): SAVISQKPSRDICQRGTSLTIQCQVDSQVTMMFWYRQQPGQSLTLIATANQGSEATYESGFVIDKFPISRPNLTFSTLTVSNMSPEDSSIYLCSVGTIHGYTFGSGTRLTVV.

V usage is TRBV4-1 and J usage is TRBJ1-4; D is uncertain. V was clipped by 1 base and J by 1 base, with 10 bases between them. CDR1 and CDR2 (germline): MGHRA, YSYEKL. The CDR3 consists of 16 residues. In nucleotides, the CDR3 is TGCGCCAGCAGCCAAGGATCGGGAGGAACTAATGAAAAACTGTTTTTT. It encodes CASSQGSGGTNEKLFF.

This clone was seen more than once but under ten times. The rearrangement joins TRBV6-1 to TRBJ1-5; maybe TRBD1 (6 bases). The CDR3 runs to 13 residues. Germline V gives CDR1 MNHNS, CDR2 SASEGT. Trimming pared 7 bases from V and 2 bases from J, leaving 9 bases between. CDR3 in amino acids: CASTPGGNQPQHF. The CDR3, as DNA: TGTGCCAGCACGCCAGGGGGCAATCAGCCCCAGCATTTT.

CDR3 bases: TGTGCCAGCAGCCAGTTACCTGGAAACACCATATATTTT. Translating gives CASSQLPGNTIYF. V usage is TRBV28 and J usage is TRBJ1-3; D unresolved. V shed 6 bases and J shed 2 bases, with 8 bases lying between them. The CDR3 has 13 amino acids. In germline, CDR1 is MDHEN, CDR2 SYDVKM.

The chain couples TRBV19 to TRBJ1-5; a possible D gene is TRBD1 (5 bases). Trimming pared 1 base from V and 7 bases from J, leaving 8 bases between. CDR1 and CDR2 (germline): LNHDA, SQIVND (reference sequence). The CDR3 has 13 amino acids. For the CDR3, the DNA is TGTGCCAGTAGTATAGGGACAACCCAGCCCCAGCATTTT. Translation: CASSIGTTQPQHF. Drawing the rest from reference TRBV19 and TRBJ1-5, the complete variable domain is DGGITQSPKYLFRKEGQNVTLSCEQNLNHDAMYWYRQDPGQGLRLIYYSQIVNDFQKGDIAEGYSVSREKKESFPLTVTSAQKNPTAFYLCASSIGTTQPQHFGDGTRLSIL.

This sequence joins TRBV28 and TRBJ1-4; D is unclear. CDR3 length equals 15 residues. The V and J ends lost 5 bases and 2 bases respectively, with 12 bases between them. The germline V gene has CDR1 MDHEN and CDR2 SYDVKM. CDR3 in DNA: TGTGCCAGCAGTCCTGGGAGGGTGACTAATGAAAAACTGTTTTTT. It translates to CASSPGRVTNEKLFF.

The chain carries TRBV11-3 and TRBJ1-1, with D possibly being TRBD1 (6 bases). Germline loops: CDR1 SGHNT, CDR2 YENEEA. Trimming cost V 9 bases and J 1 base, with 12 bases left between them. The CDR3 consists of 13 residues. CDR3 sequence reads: CASGQSKNTEAFF. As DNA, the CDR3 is TGTGCCAGTGGACAGAGTAAGAACACTGAAGCTTTCTTT.

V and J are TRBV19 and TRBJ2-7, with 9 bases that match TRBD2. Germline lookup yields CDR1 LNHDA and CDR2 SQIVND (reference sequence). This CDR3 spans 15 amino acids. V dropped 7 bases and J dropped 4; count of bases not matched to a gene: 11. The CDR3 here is CASTVASGNRYEQYF. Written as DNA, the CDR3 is TGTGCCAGTACAGTAGCTAGCGGGAATCGGTACGAGCAGTACTTC.

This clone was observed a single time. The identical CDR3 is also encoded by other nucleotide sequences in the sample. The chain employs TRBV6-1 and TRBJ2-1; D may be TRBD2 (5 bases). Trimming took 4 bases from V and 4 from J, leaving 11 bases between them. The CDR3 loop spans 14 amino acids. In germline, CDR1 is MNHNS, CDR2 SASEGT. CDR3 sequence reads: CASSASGAYNEQFF. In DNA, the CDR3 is TGTGCCAGCAGTGCGAGCGGAGCTTACAATGAGCAGTTCTTC.

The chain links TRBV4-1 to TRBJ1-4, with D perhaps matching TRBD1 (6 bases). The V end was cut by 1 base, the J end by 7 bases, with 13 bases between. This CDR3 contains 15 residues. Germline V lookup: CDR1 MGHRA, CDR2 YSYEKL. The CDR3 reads CASSQGALGAEKLFF. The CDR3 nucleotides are TGCGCCAGCAGCCAAGGCGCGCTGGGGGCTGAAAAACTGTTTTTT.

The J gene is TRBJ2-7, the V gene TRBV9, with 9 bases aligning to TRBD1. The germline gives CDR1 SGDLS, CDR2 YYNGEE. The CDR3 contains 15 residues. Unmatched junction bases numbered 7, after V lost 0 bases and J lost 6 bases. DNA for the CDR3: TGTGCCAGCAGCGTAGAGGGGACAGGGTATGGCGAGCAGTACTTC. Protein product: CASSVEGTGYGEQYF.

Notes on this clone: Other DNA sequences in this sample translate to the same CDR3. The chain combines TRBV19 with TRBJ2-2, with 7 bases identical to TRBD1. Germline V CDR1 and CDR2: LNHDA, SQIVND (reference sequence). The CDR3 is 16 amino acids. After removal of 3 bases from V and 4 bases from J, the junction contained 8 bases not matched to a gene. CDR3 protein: CASSIKGAGGTGELFF. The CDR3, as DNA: TGTGCCAGTAGTATCAAGGGGGCTGGAGGCACCGGGGAGCTGTTTTTT.

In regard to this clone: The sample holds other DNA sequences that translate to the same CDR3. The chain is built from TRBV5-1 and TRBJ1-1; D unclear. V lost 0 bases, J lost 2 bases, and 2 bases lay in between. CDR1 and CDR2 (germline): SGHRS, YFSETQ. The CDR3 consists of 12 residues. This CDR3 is CASSLDNTEAFF. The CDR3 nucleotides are TGCGCCAGCAGCTTGGATAACACTGAAGCTTTCTTT.

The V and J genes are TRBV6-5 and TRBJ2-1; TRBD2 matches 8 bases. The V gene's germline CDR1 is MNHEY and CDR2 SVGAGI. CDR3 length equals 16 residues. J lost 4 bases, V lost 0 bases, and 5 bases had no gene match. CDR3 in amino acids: CASSYSQLADYNEQFF. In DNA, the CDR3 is TGTGCCAGCAGTTACTCGCAACTAGCGGATTACAATGAGCAGTTCTTC.

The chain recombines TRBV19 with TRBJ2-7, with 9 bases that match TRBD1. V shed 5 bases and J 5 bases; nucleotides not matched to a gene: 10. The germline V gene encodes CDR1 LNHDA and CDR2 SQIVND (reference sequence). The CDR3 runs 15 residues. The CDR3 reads CASSSTGGGVDEQYF. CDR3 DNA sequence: TGTGCCAGTAGTTCTACAGGGGGCGGTGTTGACGAGCAGTACTTC.

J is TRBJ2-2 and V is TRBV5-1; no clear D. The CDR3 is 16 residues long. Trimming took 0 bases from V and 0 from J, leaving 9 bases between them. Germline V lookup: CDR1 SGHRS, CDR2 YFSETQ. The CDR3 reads CASSLALGSNTGELFF. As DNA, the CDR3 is TGCGCCAGCAGCTTGGCCCTTGGATCGAACACCGGGGAGCTGTTTTTT.

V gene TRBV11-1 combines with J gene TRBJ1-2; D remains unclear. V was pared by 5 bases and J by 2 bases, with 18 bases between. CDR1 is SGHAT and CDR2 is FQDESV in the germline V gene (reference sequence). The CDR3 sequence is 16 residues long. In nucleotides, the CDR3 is TGTGCCAGCAGCGCACGGTTGGGAGGTCTCAACTATGGCTACACCTTC. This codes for CASSARLGGLNYGYTF.

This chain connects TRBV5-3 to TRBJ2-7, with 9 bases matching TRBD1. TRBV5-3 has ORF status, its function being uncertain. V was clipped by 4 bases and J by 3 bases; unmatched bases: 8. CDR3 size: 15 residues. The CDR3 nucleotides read TGTGCCAGAAGCCCTGGGACAGGGATTAGCTACGAGCAGTACTTC. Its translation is CARSPGTGISYEQYF.

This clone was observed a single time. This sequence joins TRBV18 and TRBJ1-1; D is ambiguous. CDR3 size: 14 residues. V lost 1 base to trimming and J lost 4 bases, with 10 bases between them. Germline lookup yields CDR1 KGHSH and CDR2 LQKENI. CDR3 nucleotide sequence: TGTGCCAGCTCACCACTGGGATACGTCACTGAAGCTTTCTTT. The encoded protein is CASSPLGYVTEAFF.

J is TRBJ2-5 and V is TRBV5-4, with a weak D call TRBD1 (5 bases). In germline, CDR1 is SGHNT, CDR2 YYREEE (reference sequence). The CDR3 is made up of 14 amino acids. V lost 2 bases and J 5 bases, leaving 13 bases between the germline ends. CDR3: CASSFKGSMETQYF. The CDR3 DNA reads TGTGCCAGCAGCTTTAAGGGGTCCATGGAGACCCAGTACTTC.

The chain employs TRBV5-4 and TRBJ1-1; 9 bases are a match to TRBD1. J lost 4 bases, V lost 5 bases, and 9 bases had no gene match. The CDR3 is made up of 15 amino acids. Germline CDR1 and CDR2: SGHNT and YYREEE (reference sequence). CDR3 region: CASSLQGARRTEAFF. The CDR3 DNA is TGTGCCAGCAGTTTACAGGGGGCCCGTCGCACTGAAGCTTTCTTT.

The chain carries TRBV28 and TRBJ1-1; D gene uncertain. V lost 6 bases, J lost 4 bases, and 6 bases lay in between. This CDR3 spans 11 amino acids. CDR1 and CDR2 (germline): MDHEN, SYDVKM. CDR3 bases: TGTGCCAGCAGGGATACCACTGAAGCTTTCTTT. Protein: CASRDTTEAFF.